This TCR beta chain emerged from a study of T cell responses to AZD1222 COVID-19 vaccine. This table comes from immunoSEQ multiplex PCR, and its TCRdb copy is limited to in-frame clones, with some not included. The sample holds roughly 120,000 clones, roughly nine tenths seen once. Study-wide points: Donors were chiefly white British, with a greater number of females, and clonal diversity was perhaps underestimated. The repertoires were collected only after the peak T cell response. CD4 TCRs associated with vaccination spanned spike, dominating at 160-218 and 743-854.

The V end was cut by 0 bases, the J end by 4 bases, with 10 bases between. CDR1 is SGHAT and CDR2 is FQNNGV in the germline V gene. This CDR3 region has 15 residues. This clone was seen only once. The target antigen is unknown. Sequencing used peripheral blood, obtained on day 0 of AZD1222 vaccination. This receptor was identified in an adult in good health. V gene TRBV11-2 combines with J gene TRBJ1-3; D unclear. The CDR3 DNA reads TGTGCCAGCAGCTTAGACGGCAGGATGGGAAACACCATATATTTT. Translation gives CASSLDGRMGNTIYF.